This T cell receptor beta chain comes out of a study of blood T cell repertoires in COVID-19. The overall study: T cells, B-cell-depleted T cells, or PBMCs supplied cDNA or gDNA.

Data came from immunoSEQ multiplex PCR; TCRdb stores just in-frame clones and leaves some out. This sample has 150,000 to 200,000 clones, with more than 75% found just once. Germline V gene lookup returns CDR1 MNHEY and CDR2 SVGAGI. After removal of 6 bases from V and 7 bases from J, the junction contained 10 bases not matched to a gene. The CDR3 is 15 residues long. Recruited during active infection, patients (from Seattle) were subsequently followed longitudinally. This receptor was identified in a woman aged 35 to 49 with COVID-19, enrolled during active disease. The chain joins TRBV6-5 to TRBJ2-1; the match to TRBD1 covers 9 bases. The sequencing sample was made of peripheral blood. DNA of the CDR3: TGTGCCAGCAGGCGGGACAGGGAGATATTTAATGAGCAGTTCTTC. It translates to CASRRDREIFNEQFF.